This T cell receptor beta chain was sequenced for a study of T cell repertoires in aging, cancer and after chemotherapy. For the study at large: Healthy donor repertoires were recorded over several months to years and showed clear clonal overlap.

Amplification of TCR beta used genomic DNA extracted from peripheral blood. Germline trimming cut 1 base from V and 11 bases from J; bases unmatched to any gene: 14. The CDR3 sequence is 15 residues long. In germline, CDR1 is SQVTM, CDR2 ANQGSEA. Multiplex touch-down PCR with TRB-A/B primers amplified rearranged V-D-J TRB sequences. TCRdb re-analysed the multiplex PCR reads in MiXCR, keeping a single row per CDR3 protein. The sample has more than 4,000 distinct CDR3 sequences; 35% to 60% are singletons. The receptor comes from a human donor in good health. What was sequenced was blood. The chain is built from TRBV29-1 and TRBJ1-1, with TRBD1 identical over 9 bases. CDR3 in amino acids: CSVEAFHRGRLWAFF. CDR3 in DNA: TGCAGCGTTGAAGCCTTCCACAGGGGGCGGTTGTGGGCTTTCTTT.